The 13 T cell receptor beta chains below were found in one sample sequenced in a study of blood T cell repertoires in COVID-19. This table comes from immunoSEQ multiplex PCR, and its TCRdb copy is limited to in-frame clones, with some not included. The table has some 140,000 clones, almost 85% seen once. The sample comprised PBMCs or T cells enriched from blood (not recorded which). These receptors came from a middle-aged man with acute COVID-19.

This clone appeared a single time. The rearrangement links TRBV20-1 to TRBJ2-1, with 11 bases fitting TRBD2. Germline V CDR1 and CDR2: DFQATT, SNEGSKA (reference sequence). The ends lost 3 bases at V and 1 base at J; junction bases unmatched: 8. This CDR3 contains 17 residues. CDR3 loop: CSASLLAGVISYNEQFF. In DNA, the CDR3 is TGCAGTGCTAGTCTACTAGCGGGAGTTATTTCCTACAATGAGCAGTTCTTC.

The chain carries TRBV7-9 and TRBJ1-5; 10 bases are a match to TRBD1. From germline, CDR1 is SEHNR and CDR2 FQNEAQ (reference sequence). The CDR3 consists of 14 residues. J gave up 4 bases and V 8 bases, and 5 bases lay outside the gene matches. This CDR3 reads CASGKGQGNQPQHF. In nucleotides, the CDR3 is TGTGCCAGCGGAAAGGGACAGGGGAATCAGCCCCAGCATTTT.

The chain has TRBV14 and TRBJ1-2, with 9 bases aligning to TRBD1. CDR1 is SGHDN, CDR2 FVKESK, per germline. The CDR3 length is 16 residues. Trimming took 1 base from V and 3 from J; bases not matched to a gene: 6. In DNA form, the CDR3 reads TGTGCCAGCAGCCAAGGTGTGGGACAGGGTTACTATGGCTACACCTTC. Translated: CASSQGVGQGYYGYTF. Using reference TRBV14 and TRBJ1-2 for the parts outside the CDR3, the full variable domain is EAGVTQFPSHSVIEKGQTVTLRCDPISGHDNLYWYRRVMGKEIKFLLHFVKESKQDESGMPNNRFLAERTGGTYSTLKVQPAELEDSGVYFCASSQGVGQGYYGYTFGSGTRLTVV.

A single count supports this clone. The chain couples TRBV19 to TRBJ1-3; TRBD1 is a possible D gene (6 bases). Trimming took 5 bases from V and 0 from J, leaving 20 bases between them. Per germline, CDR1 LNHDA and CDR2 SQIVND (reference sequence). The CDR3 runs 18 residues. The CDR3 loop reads CASSSPPGTRISGNTIYF. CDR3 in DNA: TGTGCCAGTAGTTCGCCCCCCGGGACACGCATCTCTGGAAACACCATATATTTT.

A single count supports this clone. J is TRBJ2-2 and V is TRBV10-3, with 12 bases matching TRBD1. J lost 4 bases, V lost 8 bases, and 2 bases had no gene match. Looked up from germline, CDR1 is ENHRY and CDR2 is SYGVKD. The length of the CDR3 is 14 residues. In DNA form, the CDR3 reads TGTGCCATCGGGGGACAGGGGGCCACCGGGGAGCTGTTTTTT. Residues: CAIGGQGATGELFF.

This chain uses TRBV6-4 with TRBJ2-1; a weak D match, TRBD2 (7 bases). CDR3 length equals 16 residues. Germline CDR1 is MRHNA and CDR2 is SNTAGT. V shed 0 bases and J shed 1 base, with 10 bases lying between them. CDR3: CASSDSGGASYNEQFF. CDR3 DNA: TGTGCCAGCAGTGACTCGGGGGGGGCGTCCTACAATGAGCAGTTCTTC.

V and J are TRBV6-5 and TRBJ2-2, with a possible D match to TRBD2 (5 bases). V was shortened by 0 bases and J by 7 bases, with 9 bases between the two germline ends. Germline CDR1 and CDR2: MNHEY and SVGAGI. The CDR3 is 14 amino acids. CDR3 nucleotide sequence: TGTGCCAGCAGTTACTCGACCGGGGTCGGGGAGCTGTTTTTT. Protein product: CASSYSTGVGELFF.

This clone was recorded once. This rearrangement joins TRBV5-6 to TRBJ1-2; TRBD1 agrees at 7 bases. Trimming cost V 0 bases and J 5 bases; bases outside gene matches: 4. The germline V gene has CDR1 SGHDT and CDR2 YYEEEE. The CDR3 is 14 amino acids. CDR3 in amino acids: CASSLGQGVYGYTF. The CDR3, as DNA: TGTGCCAGCAGCTTGGGACAGGGAGTATATGGCTACACCTTC.

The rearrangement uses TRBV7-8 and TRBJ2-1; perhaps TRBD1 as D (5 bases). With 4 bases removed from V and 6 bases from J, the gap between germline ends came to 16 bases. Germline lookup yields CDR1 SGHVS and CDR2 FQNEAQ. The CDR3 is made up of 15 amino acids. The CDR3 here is CASSYRTSQGNEQFF. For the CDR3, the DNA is TGTGCCAGCAGCTATCGGACGAGTCAGGGCAATGAGCAGTTCTTC.

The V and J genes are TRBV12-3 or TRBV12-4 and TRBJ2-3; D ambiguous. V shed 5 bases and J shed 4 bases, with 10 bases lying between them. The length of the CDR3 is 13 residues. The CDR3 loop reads CASSLDRSDTQYF. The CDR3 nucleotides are TGTGCCAGCAGTCTAGATCGGTCAGATACGCAGTATTTT.

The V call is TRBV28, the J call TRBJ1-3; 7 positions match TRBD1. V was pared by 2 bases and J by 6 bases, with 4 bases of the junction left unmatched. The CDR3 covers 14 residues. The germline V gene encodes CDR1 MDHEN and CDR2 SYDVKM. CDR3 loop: CASSLDRAANTIYF. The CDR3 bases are TGTGCCAGCAGTTTAGACAGGGCGGCAAACACCATATATTTT.

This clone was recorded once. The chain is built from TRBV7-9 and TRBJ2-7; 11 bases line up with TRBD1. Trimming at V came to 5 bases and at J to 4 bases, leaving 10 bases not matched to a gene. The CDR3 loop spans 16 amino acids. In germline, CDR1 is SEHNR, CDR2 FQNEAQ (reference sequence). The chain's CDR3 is CASSSRTGGSGYEQYF. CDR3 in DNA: TGTGCCAGCAGCAGCCGGACAGGGGGCAGCGGGTACGAGCAGTACTTC.

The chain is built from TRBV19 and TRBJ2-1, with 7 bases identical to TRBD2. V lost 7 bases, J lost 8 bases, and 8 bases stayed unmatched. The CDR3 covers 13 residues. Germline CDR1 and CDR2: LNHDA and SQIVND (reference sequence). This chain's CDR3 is CASTMGGMDEQFF. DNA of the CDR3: TGTGCCAGTACCATGGGGGGGATGGATGAGCAGTTCTTC.